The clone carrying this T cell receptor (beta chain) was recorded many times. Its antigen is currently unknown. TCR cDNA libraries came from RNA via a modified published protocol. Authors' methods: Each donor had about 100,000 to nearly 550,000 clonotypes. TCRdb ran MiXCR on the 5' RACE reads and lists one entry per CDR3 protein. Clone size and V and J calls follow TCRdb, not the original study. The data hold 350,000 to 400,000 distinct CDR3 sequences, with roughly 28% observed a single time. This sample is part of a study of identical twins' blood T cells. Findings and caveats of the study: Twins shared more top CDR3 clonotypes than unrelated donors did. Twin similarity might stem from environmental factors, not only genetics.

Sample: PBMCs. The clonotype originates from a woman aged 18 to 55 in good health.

The chain's CDR3 is CASKGDRQNTEAFF. The CDR3 region has the DNA TGTGCCAGCAAAGGAGACAGACAGAACACTGAAGCTTTCTTT. The V and J genes are TRBV2 and TRBJ1-1, with D perhaps TRBD1 (5 bases). The CDR3 is 14 residues long. Germline-derived CDR1 and CDR2 are SNHLY and FYNNEI. The V gene lost 7 bases and the J gene lost 1 base, with 13 bases spanning the gap.